Below, 6 T cell receptor beta chains from the same sample are listed, as sequenced in a study of CD8+CD57+ T cells in acquired aplastic anemia. Profiling that covered TCR beta VDJ and CDR3 relied on genomic DNA as its template. TCRdb reprocessed the reads via MiXCR and lists one record per CDR3 protein. The table has some 200,000 distinct CDR3 sequences, about 37% seen once. The sample consisted of sorted CD4+, CD8+, or CD8+CD57+ T cells (not recorded which) from PBMCs. The receptors stem from a human donor in good health, serving as a control.

This clonotype occurred many times. This chain connects TRBV7-8 to TRBJ1-5; 11 nucleotides align to TRBD1. The CDR3 runs 16 residues. Germline V CDR1 and CDR2: SGHVS, FQNEAQ. With 7 bases clipped from V and 6 bases from J, the junction kept 11 bases outside the gene matches. This CDR3 is CASTAIRGQGGQPQHF. Here the CDR3 DNA reads TGTGCCAGCACTGCGATCCGGGGACAGGGGGGTCAGCCCCAGCATTTT.

The chain has TRBV6-1 and TRBJ1-4, with 8 bases matching TRBD1. The CDR3 is 15 amino acids. The junction had 8 bases not matched to a gene; V was cut back by 5 bases and J by 6 bases. The germline V gene has CDR1 MNHNS and CDR2 SASEGT. CDR3 in amino acids: CASSRRGLRDEKLFF. The DNA for the CDR3 is TGTGCCAGCAGTCGCAGGGGGCTCAGGGATGAAAAACTGTTTTTT.

A few counts support this clonotype. V is TRBV4-1 and J is TRBJ2-1; possible D gene TRBD2, 5 bases. Germline-derived CDR1 and CDR2 are MGHRA and YSYEKL. The CDR3 has 17 residues. Trimming took off 0 bases at V and 0 bases at J, with 12 bases between the two ends. The CDR3 nucleotides are TGCGCCAGCAGCCAAGATGAACGGACTCACTCCTACAATGAGCAGTTCTTC. It translates to CASSQDERTHSYNEQFF.

In this sample, this clonotype turned up many times. This chain uses TRBV7-2 with TRBJ2-6; 7 bases fit TRBD1. This CDR3 has 17 amino acids. Germline V CDR1 and CDR2: SGHTA, FQGNSA. Losses at the gene ends were 2 bases for V and 2 bases for J; bases not matched to a gene: 6. Written as DNA, the CDR3 is TGTGCCAGCAGCTTAAGACAGGGTCTTACTGGGGCCAACGTCCTGACTTTC. Protein product: CASSLRQGLTGANVLTF.

This clonotype was picked up many times. The V call is TRBV4-1, the J call TRBJ2-7, with a weak D call TRBD2 (6 bases). Germline V lookup: CDR1 MGHRA, CDR2 YSYEKL. The germline V and J ends were trimmed by 1 base and 0 bases, with 13 bases remaining between them. The CDR3 sequence is 16 residues long. Here the CDR3 reads CASSQGGLLTSYEQYF. CDR3 sequence (DNA): TGCGCCAGCAGCCAAGGGGGACTTCTTACCTCCTACGAGCAGTACTTC.

This clonotype was seen just once. The chain recombines TRBV24-1 with TRBJ1-2; 7 bases match TRBD1. The ends lost 2 bases at V and 4 bases at J; junction bases unmatched: 6. CDR1 KGHDR and CDR2 SFDVKD come from the germline V gene. The CDR3 is 15 amino acids. The CDR3 sequence: CATSDSGTAFYGYTF. CDR3 coding DNA: TGTGCCACCAGTGATTCCGGGACAGCCTTCTATGGCTACACCTTC.